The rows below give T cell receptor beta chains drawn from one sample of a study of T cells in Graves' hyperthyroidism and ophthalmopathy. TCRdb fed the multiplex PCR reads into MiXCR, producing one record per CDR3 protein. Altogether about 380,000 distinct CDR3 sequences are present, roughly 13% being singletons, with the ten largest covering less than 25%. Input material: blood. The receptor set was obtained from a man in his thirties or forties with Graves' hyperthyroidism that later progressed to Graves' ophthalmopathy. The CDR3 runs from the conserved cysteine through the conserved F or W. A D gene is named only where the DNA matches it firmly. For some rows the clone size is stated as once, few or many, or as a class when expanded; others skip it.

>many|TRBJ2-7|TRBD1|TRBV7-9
TGTGCCAGCAGCACCCGGACAGGGGAAGGATACGAGCAGTACTTC
CASSTRTGEGYEQYF
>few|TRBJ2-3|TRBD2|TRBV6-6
TGTGCCAGCAGTTACTCGAGCGGGGGCCACACAGATACGCAGTATTTT
CASSYSSGGHTDTQYF
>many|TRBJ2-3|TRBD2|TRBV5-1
TGCGCCAGCAGCCTTAGCGGGGGGCGTGTAGATACGCAGTATTTT
CASSLSGGRVDTQYF
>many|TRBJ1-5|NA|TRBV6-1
TGTGCCAGCAGTGTAGGTTTCAATCAGCCCCAGCATTTT
CASSVGFNQPQHF
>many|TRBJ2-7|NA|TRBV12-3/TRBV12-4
TGTGCCAGCAGTTCGCAATGGGTTTACGAGCAGTACTTC
CASSSQWVYEQYF
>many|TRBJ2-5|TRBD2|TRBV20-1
TGCAGTGCCGGACTAGTAGGACAAGAGACCCAGTACTTC
CSAGLVGQETQYF
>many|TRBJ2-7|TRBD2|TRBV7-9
TGTGCCAGCAGCCCCGGGACTAGCGGGGGATCAAACGAGCAGTACTTC
CASSPGTSGGSNEQYF
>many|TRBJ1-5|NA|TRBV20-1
TGCAGTGCTAGAAGGGGTGACAATCAGCCCCAGCATTTT
CSARRGDNQPQHF
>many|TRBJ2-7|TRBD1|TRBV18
TGTGCCAGCTCACCGTCCGGGACAGGGGGAGAGCAGTACTTC
CASSPSGTGGEQYF
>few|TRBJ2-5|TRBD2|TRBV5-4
TGTGCCAGCAGCTGGGGAGGGGCGGGGGGACAAGAGACCCAGTACTTC
CASSWGGAGGQETQYF
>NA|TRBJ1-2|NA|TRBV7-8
TGTGCCAGCAGCTCCGTCAGGGGTTCCTATGGCTACACCTTC
CASSSVRGSYGYTF
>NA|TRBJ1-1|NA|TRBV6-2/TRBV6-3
TGTGCCAGCAGTTACCTCGGGGGTTTTACACCTGAAGCTTTCTTT
CASSYLGGFTPEAFF
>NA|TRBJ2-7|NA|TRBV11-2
TGTGCCAGCAGCTTAGGCCTCCTTACCCCCTACGAGCAGTACTTC
CASSLGLLTPYEQYF
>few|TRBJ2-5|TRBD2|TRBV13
TGTGCCAGCAGCTCTCCTAGCGGGGCAGGGGAGACCCAGTACTTC
CASSSPSGAGETQYF
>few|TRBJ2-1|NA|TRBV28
TGTGCCAGCAGTCGTGGGGCTTTGTCCGCTGAGCAGTTCTTC
CASSRGALSAEQFF
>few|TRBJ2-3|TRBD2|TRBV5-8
TGTGCCAGCAGCTGGGGACTAGCGGGGGCCACAGATACGCAGTATTTT
CASSWGLAGATDTQYF
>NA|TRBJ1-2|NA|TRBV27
TGTGCCAGCAGTTTAGGTATATGGGACTATGGCTACACCTTC
CASSLGIWDYGYTF
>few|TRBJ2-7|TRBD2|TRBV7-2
TGTGCCAGCAGCTCCTGGACTAGCGGGGGGGCCGGCGAGCAGTACTTC
CASSSWTSGGAGEQYF
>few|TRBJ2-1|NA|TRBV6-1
TGTGCCAGCCGCATACGAGGGGGCTCCTACAATGAGCAGTTCTTC
CASRIRGGSYNEQFF
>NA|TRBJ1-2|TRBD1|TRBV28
TGTGCCAGCAGCACCCTTGGCCGGACAGGAAGAGCTAACTATGGCTACACCTTC
CASSTLGRTGRANYGYTF
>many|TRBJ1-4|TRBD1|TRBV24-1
TGTGCCACCAGTGATCCGCGACAGGGTTCTAATGAAAAACTGTTTTTT
CATSDPRQGSNEKLFF
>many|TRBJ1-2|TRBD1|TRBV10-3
TGTGCCATCAGCATGGGACAGGGAAACTATGGCTACACCTTC
CAISMGQGNYGYTF
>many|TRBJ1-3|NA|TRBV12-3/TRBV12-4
TGTGCCAGCAGTAGCTTCGGACAGCCTGGAAACACCATATATTTT
CASSSFGQPGNTIYF
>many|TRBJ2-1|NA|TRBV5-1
TGCGCCAGCAGCCGAACCCGTGATCGCAATGAGCAGTTCTTC
CASSRTRDRNEQFF
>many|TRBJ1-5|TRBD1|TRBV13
TGTGCCAGCAGCTTAGGGGGACAGGGTTTAAGGAATCAGCCCCAGCATTTT
CASSLGGQGLRNQPQHF
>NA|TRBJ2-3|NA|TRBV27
TGTGCCAGCAGTTCGGGAGACTCTAGCACAGATACGCAGTATTTT
CASSSGDSSTDTQYF
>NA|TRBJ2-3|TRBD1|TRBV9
TGTGCCAGCAGCGGGGGGACAGCCACAGATACGCAGTATTTT
CASSGGTATDTQYF
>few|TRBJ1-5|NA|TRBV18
TGTGCCAGCTCCTCTAGGCAGATCTCCAGCAATCAGCCCCAGCATTTT
CASSSRQISSNQPQHF
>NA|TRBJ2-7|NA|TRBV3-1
TGTGCCAGCATGGGGGGCAGGTACGAGCAGTACTTC
CASMGGRYEQYF
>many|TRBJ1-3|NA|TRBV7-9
TGTGCCAGCAGCCTCCAAGGTGATACTGGAAACACCATATATTTT
CASSLQGDTGNTIYF
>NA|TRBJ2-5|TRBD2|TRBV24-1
TGTGTCACCAGTGCCGGACTAGCGCCCAAGACCCAGTACTTC
CVTSAGLAPKTQYF
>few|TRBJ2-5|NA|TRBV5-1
TGCGCCAGCAGCTTGGCCGAAGGGTTTCAAGAGACCCAGTACTTC
CASSLAEGFQETQYF
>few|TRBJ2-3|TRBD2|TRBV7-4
TGTGCCAGCAGCTTAGGCCCCCCTCCGGGGGGGCTAGCGCAGAACACAGATACGCAGTATTTT
CASSLGPPPGGLAQNTDTQYF
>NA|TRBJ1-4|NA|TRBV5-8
TGTGCCAGCAGCTTCGGTGGAGCGGTTAATGAAAAACTGTTTTTT
CASSFGGAVNEKLFF
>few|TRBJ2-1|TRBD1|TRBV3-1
TGTGCCAGCAGCCCCCGGACAGGGAAGACCCACAATGAGCAGTTCTTC
CASSPRTGKTHNEQFF
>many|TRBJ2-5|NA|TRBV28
TGTGCCAGCAGTTGGGGGCAGCCCGAGGGGGAGACCCAGTACTTC
CASSWGQPEGETQYF
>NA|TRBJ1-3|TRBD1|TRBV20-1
TGCAGTGCTAGAGATAGGACAGGGCCGGGAAACACCATATATTTT
CSARDRTGPGNTIYF
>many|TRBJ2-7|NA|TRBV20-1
TGCAGTGCCGACAGACTAGGTCCCTACGAGCAGTACTTC
CSADRLGPYEQYF
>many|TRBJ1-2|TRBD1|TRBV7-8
TGTGCCATCCGGACAGGGGTCGGCTACACCTTC
CAIRTGVGYTF
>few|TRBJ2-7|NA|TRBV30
TGTGCCTGGAGTCCAACTGACCGGGTCACAAACTACGAGCAGTACTTC
CAWSPTDRVTNYEQYF
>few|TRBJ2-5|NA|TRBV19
TGTGCCAGTATCCTAGCGCCTTACCAAGAGACCCAGTACTTC
CASILAPYQETQYF
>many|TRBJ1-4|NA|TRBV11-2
TGTGCCAGCAGCTTCAGGGAGTCTGAAAAACTGTTTTTT
CASSFRESEKLFF
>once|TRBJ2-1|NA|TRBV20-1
TGCAGTGCTAGAGATCAAGAAGGTGAGCAGTTCTTC
CSARDQEGEQFF
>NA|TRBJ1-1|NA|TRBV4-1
TGCGCCAGCAGCCAAGTGAGCCTGGTCAGGAGGAACACTGAAGCTTTCTTT
CASSQVSLVRRNTEAFF
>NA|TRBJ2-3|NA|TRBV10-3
TGTGCCATCACAGCAGATTTAAGCACAGATACGCAGTATTTT
CAITADLSTDTQYF
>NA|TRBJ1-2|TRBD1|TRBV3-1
TGTGCCAGCAGCGAAGGGACAGGGAAGGACTATGGCTACACCTTC
CASSEGTGKDYGYTF
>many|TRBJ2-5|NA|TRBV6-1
TGTGCCAGCAGTCGGGGGGCTAGGGAGACCCAGTACTTC
CASSRGARETQYF
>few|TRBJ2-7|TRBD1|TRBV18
TGTGCCAGCTCACCACGGGGCGGACAGGGTACAGCCTACGAGCAGTACTTC
CASSPRGGQGTAYEQYF
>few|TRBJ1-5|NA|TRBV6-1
TGTGCCAGCAGTGAAGTGGGGGGGGCATCGGTGGGTAATCAGCCCCAGCATTTT
CASSEVGGASVGNQPQHF
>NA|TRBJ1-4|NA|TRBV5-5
TGTGCCAGCAGCTTGGGAGGGGATCTCCTCAGCGCCGCTGAAAAACTGTTTTTT
CASSLGGDLLSAAEKLFF
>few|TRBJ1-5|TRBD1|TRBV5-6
TGTGCCAGCACCGTCCAGGGGGCTCTCAATCAGCCCCAGCATTTT
CASTVQGALNQPQHF
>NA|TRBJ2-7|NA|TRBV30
TGTGCCTGGAGTTTCGGGCAAATGATCTCCTACGAGCAGTACTTC
CAWSFGQMISYEQYF
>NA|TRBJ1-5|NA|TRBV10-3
TGTGCCATCAGTGAGTCGACAGCCCAGCCCCAGCATTTT
CAISESTAQPQHF